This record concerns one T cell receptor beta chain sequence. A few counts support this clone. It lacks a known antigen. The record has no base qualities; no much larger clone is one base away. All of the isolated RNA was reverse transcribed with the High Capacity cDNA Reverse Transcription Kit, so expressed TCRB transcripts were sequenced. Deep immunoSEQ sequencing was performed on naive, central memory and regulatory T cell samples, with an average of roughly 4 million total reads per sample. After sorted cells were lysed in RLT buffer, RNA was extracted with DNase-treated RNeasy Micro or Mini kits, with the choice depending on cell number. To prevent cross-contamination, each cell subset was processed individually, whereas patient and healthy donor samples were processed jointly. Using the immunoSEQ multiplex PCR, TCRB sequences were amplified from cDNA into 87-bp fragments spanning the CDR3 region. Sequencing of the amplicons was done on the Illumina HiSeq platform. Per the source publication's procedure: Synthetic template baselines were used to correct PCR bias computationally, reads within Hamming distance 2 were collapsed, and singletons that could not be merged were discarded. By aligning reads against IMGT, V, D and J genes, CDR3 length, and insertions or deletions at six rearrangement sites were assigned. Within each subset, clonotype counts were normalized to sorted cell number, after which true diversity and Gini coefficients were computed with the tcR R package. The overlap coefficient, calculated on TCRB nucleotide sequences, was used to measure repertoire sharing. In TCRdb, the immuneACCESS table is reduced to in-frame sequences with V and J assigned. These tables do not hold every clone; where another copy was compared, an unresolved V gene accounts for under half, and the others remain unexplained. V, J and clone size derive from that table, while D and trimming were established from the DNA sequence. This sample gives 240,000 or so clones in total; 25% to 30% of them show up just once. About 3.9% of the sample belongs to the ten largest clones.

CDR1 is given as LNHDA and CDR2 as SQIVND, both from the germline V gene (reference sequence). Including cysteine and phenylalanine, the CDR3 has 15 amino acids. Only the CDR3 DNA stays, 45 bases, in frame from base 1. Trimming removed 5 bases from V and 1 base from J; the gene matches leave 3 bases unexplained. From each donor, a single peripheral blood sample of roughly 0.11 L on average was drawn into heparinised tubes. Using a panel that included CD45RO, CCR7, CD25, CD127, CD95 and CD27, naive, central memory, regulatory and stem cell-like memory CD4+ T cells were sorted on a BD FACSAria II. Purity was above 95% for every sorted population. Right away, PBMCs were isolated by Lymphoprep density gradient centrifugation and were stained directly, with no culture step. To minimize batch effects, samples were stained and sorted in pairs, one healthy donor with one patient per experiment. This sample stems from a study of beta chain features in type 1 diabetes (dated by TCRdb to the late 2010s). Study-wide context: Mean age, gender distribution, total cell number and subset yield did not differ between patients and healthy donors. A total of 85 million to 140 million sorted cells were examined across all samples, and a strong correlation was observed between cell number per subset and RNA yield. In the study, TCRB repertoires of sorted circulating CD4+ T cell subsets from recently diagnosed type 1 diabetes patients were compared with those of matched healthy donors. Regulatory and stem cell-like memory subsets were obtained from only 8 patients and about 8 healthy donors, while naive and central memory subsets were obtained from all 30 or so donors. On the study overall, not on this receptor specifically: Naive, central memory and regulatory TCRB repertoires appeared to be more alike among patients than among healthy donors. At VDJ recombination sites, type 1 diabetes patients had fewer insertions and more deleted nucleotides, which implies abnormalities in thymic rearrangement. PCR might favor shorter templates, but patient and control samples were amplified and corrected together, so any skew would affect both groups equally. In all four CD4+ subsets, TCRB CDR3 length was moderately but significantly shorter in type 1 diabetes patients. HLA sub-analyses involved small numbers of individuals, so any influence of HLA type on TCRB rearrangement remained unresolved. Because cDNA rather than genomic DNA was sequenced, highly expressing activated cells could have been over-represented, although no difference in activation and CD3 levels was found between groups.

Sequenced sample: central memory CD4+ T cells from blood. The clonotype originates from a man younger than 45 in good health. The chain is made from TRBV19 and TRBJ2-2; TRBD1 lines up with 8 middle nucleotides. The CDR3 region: CASSLGTGNTGELFF. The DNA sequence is TGTGCCAGTAGTCTTGGGACAGGGAACACCGGGGAGCTGTTTTTT.